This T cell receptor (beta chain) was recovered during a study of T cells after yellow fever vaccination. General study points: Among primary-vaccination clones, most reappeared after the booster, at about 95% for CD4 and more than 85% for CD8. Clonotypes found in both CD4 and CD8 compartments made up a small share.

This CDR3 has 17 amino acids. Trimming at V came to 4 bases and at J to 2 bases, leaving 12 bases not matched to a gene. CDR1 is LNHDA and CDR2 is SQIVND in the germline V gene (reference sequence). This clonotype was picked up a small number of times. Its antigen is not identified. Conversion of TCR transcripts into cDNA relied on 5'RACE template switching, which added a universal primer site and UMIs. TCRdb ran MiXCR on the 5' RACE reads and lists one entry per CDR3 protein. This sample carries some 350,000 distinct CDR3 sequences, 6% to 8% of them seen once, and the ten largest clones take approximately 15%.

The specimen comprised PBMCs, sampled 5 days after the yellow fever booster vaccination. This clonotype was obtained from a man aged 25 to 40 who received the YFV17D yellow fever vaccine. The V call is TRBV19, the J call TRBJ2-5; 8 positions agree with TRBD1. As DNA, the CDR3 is TGTGCCAGTAGTAACCGGGACAGGCCTTTAGGACAAGAGACCCAGTACTTC. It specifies CASSNRDRPLGQETQYF. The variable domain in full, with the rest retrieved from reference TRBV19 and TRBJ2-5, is DGGITQSPKYLFRKEGQNVTLSCEQNLNHDAMYWYRQDPGQGLRLIYYSQIVNDFQKGDIAEGYSVSREKKESFPLTVTSAQKNPTAFYLCASSNRDRPLGQETQYFGPGTRLLVL.